Sequencing of this T cell receptor beta chain was carried out in a study of blood T cell repertoires in COVID-19. The wider study: PBMCs, B-cell-depleted T cells, or T cells were the source of the cDNA or gDNA that made up the material.

Repertoires were generated with immunoSEQ multiplex PCR, while TCRdb's copy carries only in-frame clones and drops some. The sample yields just over 200,000 clones, 80% seen once. The V end lost 6 bases, the J end lost 7 bases, and 16 bases lay between the germline ends. This CDR3 is 14 amino acids long. Germline lookup yields CDR1 MDHEN and CDR2 SYDVKM. This sequence was found in a woman in her 70s with acute or convalescent COVID-19. The sample consisted of peripheral blood. This chain uses TRBV28 with TRBJ1-5; D is possibly TRBD1 (6 bases). CDR3: CASRTGTTSQPQHF. Written as DNA, the CDR3 is TGTGCCAGCAGAACCGGGACAACAAGCCAGCCCCAGCATTTT.